Listed below are T cell receptor beta chains from one sample, sequenced in a study of blood T cell repertoires in COVID-19. Measured with immunoSEQ multiplex PCR; TCRdb has only the in-frame clones, and not every one. The repertoire consists of tens of thousands of clones, with 90% occurring once and the leading ten covering roughly 1.7%. Sequences were obtained from peripheral blood. The receptors originated from a man aged 55-75 years with acute or convalescent COVID-19. Both conserved end residues are part of each CDR3. The order of the fields is CDR3 length, J gene, D gene, V gene, clone size, CDR3 DNA, CDR3 protein. A D gene is named only where the DNA matches it firmly. Rows may omit the clone size; those that give it use once, few, many or a size class.

CDR3 length: 15; J gene: TRBJ2-3; D gene: NA; V gene: TRBV6-4; clone size: NA; CDR3 DNA: TGTGCCAGCAGTGACTCGAGGGAAATCACAGATACGCAGTATTTT; CDR3 protein: CASSDSREITDTQYF
CDR3 length: 13; J gene: TRBJ1-5; D gene: NA; V gene: TRBV6-1; clone size: few; CDR3 DNA: TGTGCCAGCAGTGATCGTGGCAATCAGCCCCAGCATTTT; CDR3 protein: CASSDRGNQPQHF
CDR3 length: 14; J gene: TRBJ2-7; D gene: NA; V gene: TRBV6-1; clone size: NA; CDR3 DNA: TGTGCCAGCAGTGATGTGGGGGGTTCCTACGAGCAGTACTTC; CDR3 protein: CASSDVGGSYEQYF
CDR3 length: 16; J gene: TRBJ2-6; D gene: NA; V gene: TRBV28; clone size: NA; CDR3 DNA: TGTGCCAGCAGTTTCCCCAGAAGTTCTGGGGCCAACGTCCTGACTTTC; CDR3 protein: CASSFPRSSGANVLTF
CDR3 length: 15; J gene: TRBJ2-3; D gene: NA; V gene: TRBV6-5; clone size: NA; CDR3 DNA: TGTGCCAGCAGAAAGACTAGGTATAGCACAGATACGCAGTATTTT; CDR3 protein: CASRKTRYSTDTQYF
CDR3 length: 16; J gene: TRBJ1-4; D gene: NA; V gene: TRBV5-1; clone size: NA; CDR3 DNA: TGCGCCAGCAGCCCGAACCGGGACACCCCAAATGAAAAACTGTTTTTT; CDR3 protein: CASSPNRDTPNEKLFF
CDR3 length: 16; J gene: TRBJ2-3; D gene: TRBD1; V gene: TRBV7-3; clone size: NA; CDR3 DNA: TGTGCCAGCAGCTTAAATGCAGGGGGATCGGGAGATACGCAGTATTTT; CDR3 protein: CASSLNAGGSGDTQYF
CDR3 length: 13; J gene: TRBJ1-1; D gene: NA; V gene: TRBV13; clone size: NA; CDR3 DNA: TGTGCCAGCAGCTCCCCGGGGGGCACTGAAGCTTTCTTT; CDR3 protein: CASSSPGGTEAFF
CDR3 length: 16; J gene: TRBJ2-2; D gene: NA; V gene: TRBV7-3; clone size: NA; CDR3 DNA: TGTGCCAGCAGCTTAAACGGGGCAGGGGTCACCGGGGAGCTGTTTTTT; CDR3 protein: CASSLNGAGVTGELFF
CDR3 length: 17; J gene: TRBJ2-1; D gene: TRBD2; V gene: TRBV9; clone size: NA; CDR3 DNA: TGTGCCAGCAGCGTAGGTCAAATTAGCGGGTTATTAAATGAGCAGTTCTTC; CDR3 protein: CASSVGQISGLLNEQFF
CDR3 length: 15; J gene: TRBJ2-1; D gene: NA; V gene: TRBV6-5; clone size: few; CDR3 DNA: TGTGCCAGCAGACCCGTAGCGGAGCCACACAATGAGCAGTTCTTC; CDR3 protein: CASRPVAEPHNEQFF
CDR3 length: 15; J gene: TRBJ1-5; D gene: NA; V gene: TRBV2; clone size: NA; CDR3 DNA: TGTGCCAGCAGTGAAGTCAGAAGAAGCAATCAGCCCCAGCATTTT; CDR3 protein: CASSEVRRSNQPQHF
CDR3 length: 16; J gene: TRBJ1-2; D gene: TRBD1; V gene: TRBV6-2/TRBV6-3; clone size: NA; CDR3 DNA: TGTGCCAGCAGTAACCGGGACAGCTGGTTAAACTATGGCTACACCTTC; CDR3 protein: CASSNRDSWLNYGYTF
CDR3 length: 14; J gene: TRBJ2-5; D gene: NA; V gene: TRBV6-5; clone size: NA; CDR3 DNA: TGTGCCAGCAGCTATGGGACTTACCAAGAGACCCAGTACTTC; CDR3 protein: CASSYGTYQETQYF
CDR3 length: 12; J gene: TRBJ1-2; D gene: NA; V gene: TRBV10-3; clone size: NA; CDR3 DNA: TGTGCCATCAGTGGACAGCTCCTTACCTACACCTTC; CDR3 protein: CAISGQLLTYTF
CDR3 length: 14; J gene: TRBJ2-1; D gene: TRBD1; V gene: TRBV11-2; clone size: NA; CDR3 DNA: TGTGCCAGCAGCCGGGACAGGGGGCCCAATGAGCAGTTCTTC; CDR3 protein: CASSRDRGPNEQFF